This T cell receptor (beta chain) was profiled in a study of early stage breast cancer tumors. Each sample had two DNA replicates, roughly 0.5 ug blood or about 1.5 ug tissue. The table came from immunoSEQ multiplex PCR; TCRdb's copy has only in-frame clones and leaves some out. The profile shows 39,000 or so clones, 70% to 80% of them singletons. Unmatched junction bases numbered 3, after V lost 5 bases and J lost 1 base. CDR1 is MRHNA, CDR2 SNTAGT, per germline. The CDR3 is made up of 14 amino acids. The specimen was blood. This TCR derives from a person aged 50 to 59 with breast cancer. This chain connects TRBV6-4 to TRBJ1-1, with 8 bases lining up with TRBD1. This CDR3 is CASSSDRGNTEAFF. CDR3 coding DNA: TGTGCCAGCAGTTCCGACAGGGGGAACACTGAAGCTTTCTTT.